This note documents a single T cell receptor beta chain sequence. Its antigen is not known. The data were obtained in a study of beta chain features in type 1 diabetes. At the level of the study: Investigators examined 85 million to 110 million sorted cells across all samples. The study, taken as a whole, reports: Across all four CD4+ subsets, people with type 1 diabetes showed modestly shorter TCRB CDR3s.

Germline-derived CDR1 and CDR2 are SGHTA and FQGNSA. V lost 2 bases and J lost 6, with 10 bases in between. The CDR3 totals 13 residues. Since all of the isolated RNA was reverse transcribed, expressed TCRB transcripts were what got sequenced. Profiling relied on immunoSEQ multiplex PCR, and the TCRdb table lists in-frame clones only, not all of them. The table records 250,000 or so clones, about 15% of them present only once. Sequences were obtained from naive CD4+ T cells from blood. The chain links TRBV7-2 to TRBJ1-2; D remains unclear. The origin of this receptor is a man aged 25 to 40 with type 1 diabetes. DNA of the CDR3: TGTGCCAGCAGCTTAAACCGGGAGCATGGCTACACCTTC. Amino acid sequence: CASSLNREHGYTF.